This T cell receptor beta chain was identified during a study of blood T cell repertoires in COVID-19. Whole-study context: Acute and convalescent COVID-19 specimens originated in the United States, Italy and Spain. T cells, B-cell-depleted T cells, or PBMCs provided the cDNA or gDNA that served as material.

CDR3 length: 17 amino acids. Germline V gene data show CDR1 as KGHDR and CDR2 as SFDVKD. With V trimmed by 10 bases and J by 4 bases, 13 bases remained unmatched. This clone was detected only once. The authors' processing: Reference gene primer amplification in the assay estimated nucleated cell counts. TCRdb's table, derived via immunoSEQ multiplex PCR, lists solely in-frame clones and lacks some. Clone size and V and J calls were adopted from that table, with D and trimming inferred from the DNA. The data contain about 84,000 clones, about 80% of them singletons. The sample was peripheral blood. This clonotype originated in a man between 50 and 59 years old with active or convalescent COVID-19. The rearrangement links TRBV24-1 to TRBJ2-6; 9 bases are a match to TRBD1. DNA of the CDR3: TGTGCCACAGAGTCCGGGACAGGGAGGCAAGGGGCCAACGTCCTGACTTTC. Amino acids: CATESGTGRQGANVLTF.